One and the same sample provided the 12 T cell receptor beta chains below, sequenced in a study of beta chain features in type 1 diabetes. Sequencing targeted expressed TCRB transcripts, as all isolated RNA had been reverse transcribed. Libraries were prepared by immunoSEQ multiplex PCR; TCRdb keeps only in-frame clonotypes and omits some of them. Here the sample spans just over 450,000 clones, 30% being singletons. Sequencing used naive CD4+ T cells from blood. All receptors derive from a man between 18 and 35 years old in good health.

This clone was seen more than once but under ten times. The chain combines TRBV19 with TRBJ2-4; TRBD1 aligns across 7 bases. CDR3 length: 15 residues. The V and J ends lost 3 bases and 4 bases, in that order; junction bases with no gene match: 6. Germline loops: CDR1 LNHDA, CDR2 SQIVND (reference sequence). The chain's CDR3 is CASSISDRKKNIQYF. DNA of the CDR3: TGTGCCAGTAGTATCTCGGACAGGAAAAAAAACATTCAGTACTTC.

The chain has TRBV7-8 and TRBJ2-4, with D uncertain. Germline V gene lookup returns CDR1 SGHVS and CDR2 FQNEAQ. The CDR3 extends over 16 amino acids. Trimming removed 5 bases at V and 1 base at J, with 15 bases between. The CDR3 loop is CASSVVGGGAKNIQYF. The CDR3 DNA sequence: TGTGCCAGCAGCGTAGTTGGCGGTGGGGCCAAAAACATTCAGTACTTC.

In the case of this clone: Other DNA variants within this sample encode the same CDR3. The gene calls are TRBV25-1 and TRBJ2-7; D gene unclear. V was cut by 3 bases and J by 0 bases, with 9 bases left in between. The CDR3 loop spans 14 amino acids. Per germline, CDR1 MGHDK and CDR2 SYGVNS. CDR3 coding DNA: TGTGCCAGCAGTGATTCCGGCGGCTCCTACGAGCAGTACTTC. The encoded protein is CASSDSGGSYEQYF.

In its sample, this clone was seen a few times. The chain combines TRBV30 with TRBJ1-2; D unclear. Trimming shortened V by 6 bases and J by 1 base, and 15 bases separated the two germline ends. This CDR3 region has 14 residues. CDR1 and CDR2 (germline): GTSNPN, SVGIG (reference sequence). CDR3 nucleotides: TGTGCCTGTCCTCAGGCCCCCAGTAACTATGGCTACACCTTC. Translated, it gives CACPQAPSNYGYTF.

This clone was counted between two and nine times. The J gene is TRBJ1-2, the V gene TRBV25-1; D is unclear. Germline CDR1 MGHDK, CDR2 SYGVNS. Trimming left V 2 bases short and J 8 bases short, with 9 bases between. The CDR3 is 12 amino acids. The CDR3: CASSEGVGGYTF. CDR3 DNA: TGTGCCAGCAGTGAAGGGGTAGGAGGCTACACCTTC.

V gene TRBV7-2 combines with J gene TRBJ2-1; possibly TRBD2 for D (6 bases). From germline, CDR1 is SGHTA and CDR2 FQGNSA. The CDR3 is 14 amino acids. V was pared by 3 bases and J by 2 bases, with 8 bases between. The CDR3 is CASSFRTTYNEQFF. CDR3 nucleotides: TGTGCCAGCAGCTTTAGGACTACCTACAATGAGCAGTTCTTC.

This rearrangement joins TRBV29-1 to TRBJ2-3, with D perhaps matching TRBD1 (6 bases). V lost 5 bases to trimming and J lost 2 bases, with 8 bases between them. This CDR3 is 12 amino acids long. CDR1 is SQVTM and CDR2 is ANQGSEA in the germline V gene. The CDR3 sequence: CSVRDNTDTQYF. DNA for the CDR3: TGCAGCGTTCGGGACAACACAGATACGCAGTATTTT.

J is TRBJ2-5 and V is TRBV5-1; 12 bases are a match to TRBD2. This CDR3 spans 16 amino acids. Losses at the gene ends were 2 bases for V and 2 bases for J; bases not matched to a gene: 4. Germline lookup yields CDR1 SGHRS and CDR2 YFSETQ. The CDR3 bases are TGCGCCAGCAGCTTCCCTAGCGGGAGGGGACAAGAGACCCAGTACTTC. It is translated as CASSFPSGRGQETQYF.

This clone has only a few counts. The chain carries TRBV4-1 and TRBJ2-7; D possibly uses TRBD1 or TRBD2 (5 bases each). The V gene lost 2 bases and the J gene lost 3 bases, with 14 bases spanning the gap. CDR1 is MGHRA and CDR2 is YSYEKL in the germline V gene. The CDR3 is 15 residues long. CDR3 bases: TGCGCCAGCAGCCAAAACCGGGACCTCAGCTACGAGCAGTACTTC. This gives the protein CASSQNRDLSYEQYF.

Of note for this clone: This sample also contains other DNA sequences that code for the same CDR3. The chain recombines TRBV7-3 with TRBJ2-1; TRBD2 might be the D (5 bases). Trimming cost V 2 bases and J 2 bases, with 7 bases left between them. Germline-derived CDR1 and CDR2 are SGHTA and FQGTGA. CDR3 length equals 14 residues. CDR3 nucleotides: TGTGCCAGCAGCTTATCGGGAACCTACAATGAGCAGTTCTTC. Translation gives CASSLSGTYNEQFF. Combining the CDR3 with reference TRBV7-3 and TRBJ2-1 gives the whole variable domain GAGVSQTPSNKVTEKGKYVELRCDPISGHTALYWYRQSLGQGPEFLIYFQGTGAADDSGLPNDRFFAVRPEGSVSTLKIQRTERGDSAVYLCASSLSGTYNEQFFGPGTRLTVL.

The chain carries TRBV28 and TRBJ2-1, with 8 nucleotides matching TRBD1. With V trimmed by 3 bases and J by 5 bases, 6 bases remained unmatched. Per the germline V gene, CDR1 is MDHEN and CDR2 is SYDVKM. The CDR3 consists of 15 residues. For the CDR3, the DNA is TGTGCCAGCAGTTTCCGACAGGGGTTAAACAATGAGCAGTTCTTC. Translated: CASSFRQGLNNEQFF.

This chain connects TRBV7-2 to TRBJ2-1, with TRBD2 identical over 7 bases. The CDR3 runs to 15 residues. J gave up 10 bases and V 1 base, and 10 bases lay outside the gene matches. Germline V CDR1 and CDR2: SGHTA, FQGNSA. As DNA, the CDR3 is TGTGCCAGCAGCTTAGTTGCCGGCGGGAGCCGCGAGCAGTTCTTC. It is translated as CASSLVAGGSREQFF.